This entry is about one TCR beta chain. The data originate from a study of blood T cell repertoires in COVID-19. Overall study context: Sites across the United States, Italy and Spain contributed samples from acute and convalescent COVID-19.

Per the authors' pipeline: By means of reference gene primer amplification, nucleated cell counts were estimated. Clones were sequenced by immunoSEQ multiplex PCR, and TCRdb holds only the in-frame ones, with some missing. The DNA gave D and trimming, while V, J and clone size come from that table. The sample has around 26,000 clones; approximately 88% are singletons. Trimming cost V 6 bases and J 4 bases, with 12 bases left between them. The CDR3 totals 14 residues. The germline V gene has CDR1 MNHEY and CDR2 SVGAGI. The TCR comes from a human donor with active COVID-19. The donor label of this sample is uncertain. The chain uses TRBV6-5 and TRBJ2-2, with a possible D match to TRBD2 (6 bases). The specimen was peripheral blood. CDR3 protein: CASRTGGSTGELFF. The CDR3 region has the DNA TGTGCCAGCAGGACTGGAGGGAGCACCGGGGAGCTGTTTTTT.